The 20 T cell receptor beta chains presented below share a single source sample, sequenced in a study of CD8 T cells in Susac syndrome. Random hexamers were used to reverse transcribe the RNA input (about 0.5 to 1 ug). Each CDR3 protein gets one entry after TCRdb re-called the immunoSEQ multiplex PCR reads with MiXCR. The sample holds about 190,000 distinct CDR3 sequences; 85% to 95% are singletons and the top ten take around 0.16%. The sample comprised CD8+ T cells from PBMCs. These TCRs come from a human donor with Susac syndrome.

The chain combines TRBV4-1 with TRBJ1-2, with 7 bases lining up with TRBD1. J lost 4 bases, V lost 4 bases, and 12 bases had no gene match. Germline V gene sequence: CDR1 MGHRA, CDR2 YSYEKL. The CDR3 has 16 amino acids. CDR3 sequence: CASSPVAGGFTYGYTF. The CDR3, as DNA: TGCGCCAGCAGCCCTGTCGCAGGGGGGTTTACCTATGGCTACACCTTC.

This clonotype was picked up one time. CDR3 amino acids: CAWSLWDRGGEQYF. The CDR3 DNA reads TGTGCCTGGAGTCTTTGGGACAGGGGAGGCGAGCAGTACTTC. V gene TRBV30 combines with J gene TRBJ2-7; the match to TRBD1 covers 10 bases. V shed 2 bases and J 6 bases; nucleotides not matched to a gene: 7. Germline CDR1 is GTSNPN and CDR2 is SVGIG (reference sequence). The CDR3 consists of 14 residues.

V gene TRBV12-2 combines with J gene TRBJ1-6; the table's D gene call, TRBD1, was not cross checked with the DNA. TRBV12-2 is classified as a pseudogene. The CDR3 is 16 residues long. The DNA for the CDR3 is TGTGCAAGTCGCTTCAGACCAGGGTTCCAATATTCACCCCTCCACTTT. Translating it yields CASRFRPGFQYSPLHF.

The gene calls are TRBV12-3 or TRBV12-4 and TRBJ2-6, with TRBD1 matching 8 bases. The CDR3 length is 17 residues. The ends lost 6 bases at V and 0 bases at J; junction bases unmatched: 7. The CDR3, as DNA: TGTGCCAGCAGCCATGACAGGGGCGTCTCTGGGGCCAACGTCCTGACTTTC. Amino acids: CASSHDRGVSGANVLTF.

V and J are TRBV4-1 and TRBJ1-6; TRBD1 might be the D (5 bases). Trimming removed 6 bases from V and 6 bases from J, with 9 bases in between. The CDR3 is made up of 13 amino acids. Per the germline V gene, CDR1 is MGHRA and CDR2 is YSYEKL. CDR3 nucleotide sequence: TGCGCCAGCAGAAGAGGGGCTAATTCACCCCTCCACTTT. Protein sequence: CASRRGANSPLHF.

The rearrangement joins TRBV20-1 to TRBJ2-1; TRBD1 is a possible D gene (5 bases). The germline V and J ends were trimmed by 2 bases and 8 bases, with 19 bases remaining between them. The CDR3 loop spans 15 amino acids. Per germline, CDR1 DFQATT and CDR2 SNEGSKA (reference sequence). In DNA form, the CDR3 reads TGCAGTGCTAGACCAACGACAGAGCTCGTGGATGAGCAGTTCTTC. Its translation: CSARPTTELVDEQFF.

The V gene is TRBV14, the J gene TRBJ1-4; D unresolved. Trimming pared 1 base from V and 0 bases from J, leaving 9 bases between. CDR1 and CDR2 from the germline V gene are SGHDN and FVKESK. This CDR3 is built from 16 residues. The chain's CDR3 is CASSQVPGATNEKLFF. The CDR3 DNA reads as TGTGCCAGCAGCCAAGTTCCGGGAGCAACTAATGAAAAACTGTTTTTT.

This rearrangement joins TRBV28 to TRBJ1-5, with D maybe TRBD1 (6 bases). Trimming shortened V by 3 bases and J by 7 bases, and 13 bases separated the two germline ends. This CDR3 contains 14 residues. From germline, CDR1 is MDHEN and CDR2 SYDVKM. CDR3 DNA: TGTGCCAGCAGTTTCGGGGGGGGCCAACAGCCCCAGCATTTT. Translated, it gives CASSFGGGQQPQHF. The full variable domain, completed using reference TRBV28 and TRBJ1-5, is DVKVTQSSRYLVKRTGEKVFLECVQDMDHENMFWYRQDPGLGLRLIYFSYDVKMKEKGDIPEGYSVSREKKERFSLILESASTNQTSMYLCASSFGGGQQPQHFGDGTRLSIL.

This chain links TRBV2 with TRBJ1-1; 10 bases are a match to TRBD1. The CDR3 sequence is 14 residues long. The trim removed 4 bases at V and 5 bases at J, leaving 4 bases unmatched. Per the germline V gene, CDR1 is SNHLY and CDR2 is FYNNEI. CDR3 protein: CASSVPGQGTEAFF. The CDR3 DNA is TGTGCCAGCAGTGTCCCGGGACAGGGGACTGAAGCTTTCTTT. Combining the CDR3 with reference TRBV2 and TRBJ1-1 gives the whole variable domain EPEVTQTPSHQVTQMGQEVILRCVPISNHLYFYWYRQILGQKVEFLVSFYNNEISEKSEIFDDQFSVERPDGSNFTLKIRSTKLEDSAMYFCASSVPGQGTEAFFGQGTRLTVV.

The chain joins TRBV7-6 to TRBJ2-1, with 11 bases that match TRBD2. CDR1 and CDR2 from the germline V gene are SGHVS and FNYEAQ. Trimming took 4 bases from V and 8 from J; bases not matched to a gene: 7. The CDR3 length is 15 residues. In DNA form, the CDR3 reads TGTGCCAGCAGCTATAGCGGGGGGGCCGTGGATGAGCAGTTCTTC. Translating gives CASSYSGGAVDEQFF. Full variable domain (remainder filled in from reference TRBV7-6 and TRBJ2-1): GAGVSQSPRYKVTKRGQDVALRCDPISGHVSLYWYRQALGQGPEFLTYFNYEAQQDKSGLPNDRFSAERPEGSISTLTIQRTEQRDSAMYRCASSYSGGAVDEQFFGPGTRLTVL.

The chain joins TRBV5-6 to TRBJ2-7; TRBD2 agrees at 9 bases. Germline V gene lookup returns CDR1 SGHDT and CDR2 YYEEEE. The CDR3 has 15 residues. After removal of 0 bases from V and 3 bases from J, the junction contained 4 bases not matched to a gene. The CDR3 coding sequence is TGTGCCAGCAGCTTGGACGGACTAGCGAGCTACGAGCAGTACTTC. Translating it yields CASSLDGLASYEQYF.

The chain carries TRBV27 and TRBJ2-7; no clear D gene. The length of the CDR3 is 13 residues. Trimming pared 3 bases from V and 1 base from J, leaving 7 bases between. Germline V CDR1 and CDR2: MNHEY, SMNVEV (reference sequence). CDR3 sequence (DNA): TGTGCCAGCAGTTTTAGTTCGTCCTACGAGCAGTACTTC. As protein: CASSFSSSYEQYF.

The chain recombines TRBV28 with TRBJ1-2; D call uncertain. This CDR3 comprises 12 residues. The germline CDR1 and CDR2 sequences are MDHEN and SYDVKM. V gave up 3 bases and J gave up 12 bases, with 14 bases separating them. CDR3 sequence: CASSFRLYGDTF. CDR3 in DNA: TGTGCCAGCAGTTTCCGCCTCTATGGTGACACCTTC.

The CDR3 nucleotides read TGTGCCAGCAGCCCCCACCCTAATCAGCCCCAGCATTTT. It translates to CASSPHPNQPQHF. The chain carries TRBV9 and TRBJ1-5; D gene ambiguous. V was clipped by 4 bases and J by 4 bases, with 9 bases between them. Germline-derived CDR1 and CDR2 are SGDLS and YYNGEE. The CDR3 totals 13 residues.

The chain couples TRBV29-1 to TRBJ2-7, with a tentative D call TRBD1 (6 bases). The V end lost 7 bases, the J end lost 1 base, and 11 bases lay between the germline ends. Germline assignment: CDR1 SQVTM and CDR2 ANQGSEA. The CDR3 extends over 12 amino acids. CDR3 sequence reads: CSAEGDSYEQYF. The CDR3 DNA follows: TGCAGCGCAGAGGGGGATTCCTACGAGCAGTACTTC.

This chain links TRBV20-1 with TRBJ1-1; no firm D call. Germline V lookup: CDR1 DFQATT, CDR2 SNEGSKA (reference sequence). The CDR3 is 11 residues long. Trimming took off 3 bases at V and 0 bases at J, with 2 bases between the two ends. The CDR3 nucleotides are TGCAGTGCTAGGGTGAACACTGAAGCTTTCTTT. This codes for CSARVNTEAFF.

The rearrangement uses TRBV27 and TRBJ1-2, with 7 bases fitting TRBD1. In germline, CDR1 is MNHEY, CDR2 SMNVEV (reference sequence). Losses at the gene ends were 7 bases for V and 4 bases for J; bases not matched to a gene: 9. The length of the CDR3 is 14 residues. DNA for the CDR3: TGTGCCAGCAAGACAAGGGGGCAGGTCTATGGCTACACCTTC. This translates into CASKTRGQVYGYTF.

The chain has TRBV25-1 and TRBJ2-5; maybe TRBD2 (6 bases). V gave up 1 base and J gave up 4 bases, with 7 bases separating them. Germline-derived CDR1 and CDR2 are MGHDK and SYGVNS. The CDR3 covers 13 residues. CDR3 amino acids: CASSELGGETQYF. CDR3 in DNA: TGTGCCAGCAGTGAATTGGGGGGAGAGACCCAGTACTTC.

The V gene is TRBV30, the J gene TRBJ2-4; TRBD2 matches at 11 bases. The trim removed 4 bases at V and 12 bases at J, leaving 8 bases unmatched. CDR3 size: 13 residues. The germline CDR1 and CDR2 sequences are GTSNPN and SVGIG (reference sequence). CDR3 in amino acids: CAWKLASGGSQYF. The CDR3 region has the DNA TGTGCCTGGAAGCTGGCTAGCGGGGGGTCTCAGTACTTC.

This sequence joins TRBV7-3 and TRBJ2-1; tentative D call: TRBD2 (6 bases). The CDR3 extends over 17 amino acids. With 5 bases removed from V and 4 bases from J, the gap between germline ends came to 21 bases. Germline values: CDR1 SGHTA, CDR2 FQGTGA. Here the CDR3 DNA reads TGTGCCAGCAGCCCCAACGGCGACTCGGGGGTTTACAATGAGCAGTTCTTC. It yields the protein CASSPNGDSGVYNEQFF.